This TCR beta chain was identified during a study of cytomegalovirus exposure and HLA in healthy donors. As concerns this clone: As yet, its antigen is unknown.

Amplification used 60 Vbeta primers and 13 Jbeta primers. Produced via immunoSEQ multiplex PCR; TCRdb's table is partial and in-frame only. The repertoire consists of tens of thousands of clones, with about four fifths occurring once and the leading ten covering roughly 3.8%. CDR1 and CDR2 (germline): SNHLY, FYNNEI. The CDR3 is made up of 12 amino acids. V lost 2 bases and J 9 bases, leaving 10 bases between the germline ends. Whole-study findings and limits: Altogether, some 160 TCR beta chains were recorded as cytomegalovirus-associated. TCR association rates varied by HLA locus in a later analysis, with DRB1 highest and HLA-C lowest.

The V call is TRBV2, the J call TRBJ1-2; unclear D gene. The TCR was taken from a man aged 45-60 years in good health and CMV-seronegative. The sequencing input was PBMCs. The CDR3 reads CASSESGQRYTF. The CDR3 DNA is TGTGCCAGCAGTGAAAGCGGGCAGCGCTACACCTTC.